The clone carrying this T cell receptor (beta chain) was picked up one time. Its specificity is not known. Trimming removed 2 bases from V and 7 bases from J; junction bases left unmatched: 7. The CDR3 totals 15 residues. Germline V gene lookup returns CDR1 SGHAT and CDR2 FQNNGV. The table came from immunoSEQ multiplex PCR; TCRdb's copy has only in-frame clones and leaves some out. The sample consists of about 580,000 clones, roughly 98% of them appearing once. CD45RO-negative, CCR7-positively selected cells formed the naive CD8 fraction, excluding terminally differentiated effector memory CD45RA+ cells. The sample originates from a study of shared clonotypes between healthy human individuals. Study-wide results and limits: Large depth notwithstanding, sorted-subset sequencing proved incomplete by rarefaction.

This chain joins TRBV11-2 and TRBJ2-1, with 8 nucleotides matching TRBD2. The receptor's source is a young man in good health. The sample comprised naive CD8+ T cells sorted from blood. DNA for the CDR3: TGTGCCAGCAGCTTAATACGGGAGGGCCTGAATGAGCAGTTCTTC. Translating gives CASSLIREGLNEQFF.